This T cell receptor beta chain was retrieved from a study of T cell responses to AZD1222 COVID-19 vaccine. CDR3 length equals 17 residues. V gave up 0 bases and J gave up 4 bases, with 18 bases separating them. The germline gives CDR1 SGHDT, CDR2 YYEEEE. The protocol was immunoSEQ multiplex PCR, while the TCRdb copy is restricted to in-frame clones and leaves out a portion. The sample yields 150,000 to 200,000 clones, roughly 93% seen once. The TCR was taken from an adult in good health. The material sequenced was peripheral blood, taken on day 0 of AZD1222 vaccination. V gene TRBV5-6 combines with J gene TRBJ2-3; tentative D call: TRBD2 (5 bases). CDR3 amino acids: CASSLAASTPLADTQYF. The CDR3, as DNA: TGTGCCAGCAGCTTGGCGGCTAGCACCCCCCTCGCAGATACGCAGTATTTT. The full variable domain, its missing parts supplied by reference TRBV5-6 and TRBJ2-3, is DAGVTQSPTHLIKTRGQQVTLRCSPKSGHDTVSWYQQALGQGPQFIFQYYEEEERQRGNFPDRFSGHQFPNYSSELNVNALLLGDSALYLCASSLAASTPLADTQYFGPGTRLTVL.